Listed here are 4 T cell receptor beta chains from one sample, sequenced in a study of blood T cell repertoires in COVID-19. The table came from immunoSEQ multiplex PCR; TCRdb's copy has only in-frame clones and leaves some out. The sample yields some 270,000 clones, 89% seen once. The source material was peripheral blood. The source of these receptors is a man aged 50 or older with acute or convalescent COVID-19.

This chain joins TRBV7-6 and TRBJ1-3; no definite D call. V lost 4 bases to trimming and J lost 0 bases, with 10 bases between them. CDR1 and CDR2 from the germline V gene are SGHVS and FNYEAQ. The CDR3 extends over 15 amino acids. CDR3 DNA: TGTGCCAGCAGCTCCCAGGTATCCTCTGGAAACACCATATATTTT. Translating gives CASSSQVSSGNTIYF.

The CDR3 is CASSNRDRTYNEQFF. DNA for the CDR3: TGTGCCAGCAGCAACCGGGACAGGACCTACAATGAGCAGTTCTTC. This chain connects TRBV5-5 to TRBJ2-1; 8 bases agree with TRBD1. This CDR3 is built from 15 residues. The ends lost 4 bases at V and 2 bases at J; junction bases unmatched: 5. Germline assignment: CDR1 SGHKS and CDR2 YYEKEE (reference sequence).

V usage is TRBV19 and J usage is TRBJ1-3; tentatively, D is TRBD1 (5 bases). This CDR3 contains 15 residues. V was cut by 3 bases and J by 0 bases, with 9 bases left in between. Per the germline V gene, CDR1 is LNHDA and CDR2 is SQIVND (reference sequence). CDR3 in DNA: TGTGCCAGTAGTATTGACAGAACCTCTGGAAACACCATATATTTT. Translation gives CASSIDRTSGNTIYF.

V gene TRBV5-1 combines with J gene TRBJ2-5, with TRBD2 matching over 14 bases. CDR1 and CDR2 from the germline V gene are SGHRS and YFSETQ. The CDR3 loop spans 17 amino acids. V dropped 2 bases and J dropped 5; count of bases not matched to a gene: 8. For the CDR3, the DNA is TGCGCCAGCAGCTTAGGACTAGCGGGGGGACCCCGGGAGACCCAGTACTTC. As protein: CASSLGLAGGPRETQYF.